This T cell receptor (beta chain) is drawn from a study of metastatic and nonmetastatic thyroid tumors. Looking at the study overall: A comparison of repertoires was made across blood and tumor or nodule tissue from malignant and benign thyroid patients. Study findings and constraints: The reported finding was significantly higher TCR beta diversity in malignant thyroid tumors relative to benign nodules, in blood and tumor.

Per the study methods: Clinicopathological groups supplied CDR3 differences that were used to build a distant-metastasis classifier for papillary thyroid cancer. TCRdb re-clonotyped the PCR reads via MiXCR. The V and J calls and clone size come from TCRdb's table, not from the authors' own analysis. The sample records 25,000 to 30,000 clones, around a quarter being singletons. There are many counts of this clone. Its antigen remains unidentified. The V and J ends lost 3 bases and 4 bases respectively, with 12 bases between them. The V gene's germline CDR1 is DFQATT and CDR2 SNEGSKA (reference sequence). The CDR3 runs to 13 residues. Every patient was untreated before thyroid surgery.

V gene TRBV20-1 combines with J gene TRBJ1-1; D remains ambiguous. This TCR was recovered from a female donor with papillary thyroid cancer or a benign thyroid nodule (not recorded which). Some clones in this sample may be carry-over from other donors' samples. The sequenced sample was blood. The CDR3 sequence: CSARPPHATEAFF. CDR3 nucleotide sequence: TGCAGTGCTAGGCCTCCCCATGCCACTGAAGCTTTCTTT.